The 25 T cell receptor beta chains listed next were all sequenced from one sample in a study of blood T cell repertoires in COVID-19. Measured with immunoSEQ multiplex PCR; TCRdb has only the in-frame clones, and not every one. This sample has 150,000 to 200,000 clones, with nearly 90% found just once. The source material was peripheral blood. Every receptor here comes from a man aged 50 to 59 with acute or convalescent COVID-19.

This chain links TRBV19 with TRBJ2-6; 8 nucleotides match TRBD1. The CDR3 spans 21 residues. Losses at the gene ends were 3 bases for V and 0 bases for J; bases not matched to a gene: 16. The germline CDR1 and CDR2 sequences are LNHDA and SQIVND (reference sequence). As DNA, the CDR3 is TGTGCCAGTAGTATTCGGTGGACAGGGTCTGGGTCTATCTCTGGGGCCAACGTCCTGACTTTC. Translated, it gives CASSIRWTGSGSISGANVLTF.

This chain links TRBV20-1 with TRBJ2-5, with 7 bases that match TRBD1. Trimming took 3 bases from V and 1 from J; bases not matched to a gene: 11. CDR1 and CDR2 (germline): DFQATT, SNEGSKA (reference sequence). This CDR3 is built from 16 residues. The CDR3 sequence is CSASPAHTGVQETQYF. For the CDR3, the DNA is TGCAGTGCTAGTCCAGCCCACACAGGGGTCCAAGAGACCCAGTACTTC.

This chain joins TRBV18 and TRBJ2-5; D uncertain. The CDR3 is 12 amino acids. V dropped 5 bases and J dropped 5 bases, with 9 bases sitting between them. Germline V CDR1 and CDR2: KGHSH, LQKENI. The CDR3 spells CASSNTDETQYF. CDR3 nucleotides: TGTGCCAGCTCAAACACCGATGAGACCCAGTACTTC.

The chain combines TRBV28 with TRBJ2-1; 9 bases agree with TRBD1. The CDR3 extends over 15 amino acids. J lost 4 bases, V lost 5 bases, and 6 bases had no gene match. The germline V gene has CDR1 MDHEN and CDR2 SYDVKM. Here the CDR3 reads CASSRTGVPYNEQFF. The CDR3 DNA is TGTGCCAGCAGTCGGACAGGGGTCCCTTACAATGAGCAGTTCTTC.

This chain connects TRBV5-1 to TRBJ1-2, with D possibly being TRBD1 (6 bases). This CDR3 has 14 residues. Trimming took off 0 bases at V and 4 bases at J, with 10 bases between the two ends. CDR1 and CDR2 (germline): SGHRS, YFSETQ. The DNA of the CDR3 is TGCGCCAGCAGCTTGGGTCTAGGGGGCTATGGCTACACCTTC. This sequence encodes CASSLGLGGYGYTF.

In nucleotides, the CDR3 is TGTGCCAGCAGTTACGGAGGGACAGCAAATGAAAAACTGTTTTTT. Translation: CASSYGGTANEKLFF. The chain employs TRBV6-5 and TRBJ1-4; the match to TRBD1 covers 7 bases. J lost 5 bases, V lost 2 bases, and 5 bases had no gene match. The germline CDR1 and CDR2 sequences are MNHEY and SVGAGI. The CDR3 length is 15 residues.

This clone was detected only a few times. This sequence joins TRBV7-8 and TRBJ1-5; possibly TRBD1 for D (5 bases). Germline V lookup: CDR1 SGHVS, CDR2 FQNEAQ. V gave up 1 base and J gave up 7 bases, with 11 bases separating them. CDR3 size: 14 residues. CDR3 nucleotides: TGTGCCAGCAGCTTAGATGGGGCTGAACAGCCCCAGCATTTT. Protein: CASSLDGAEQPQHF.

This CDR3 reads CASREQSTDTQYF. The DNA for the CDR3 is TGTGCCAGCAGAGAACAGAGCACAGATACGCAGTATTTT. This sequence joins TRBV5-8 and TRBJ2-3; D not resolved. Trimming cost V 5 bases and J 0 bases, with 7 bases left between them. Germline V gene sequence: CDR1 SGHTS, CDR2 YDEGEE. The CDR3 covers 13 residues.

The J gene is TRBJ2-4, the V gene TRBV4-1, with TRBD2 identical over 11 bases. Unmatched junction bases numbered 5, after V lost 0 bases and J lost 7 bases. Germline V gives CDR1 MGHRA, CDR2 YSYEKL. This CDR3 contains 16 residues. For the CDR3, the DNA is TGCGCCAGCAGCCAAGACCCTAGCGGGAGGCCTAACATTCAGTACTTC. Translation: CASSQDPSGRPNIQYF.

About this clone itself: Within the sample, other DNA sequences also encode this same CDR3. The chain links TRBV15 to TRBJ1-2, with a weak D call TRBD1 (6 bases). Trimming removed 0 bases from V and 2 bases from J, with 10 bases in between. This CDR3 comprises 15 residues. Germline V CDR1 and CDR2: LNHNV, YYDKDF (reference sequence). The CDR3 is CATSREGGANYGYTF. CDR3 coding DNA: TGTGCCACCAGCAGAGAGGGGGGGGCAAACTATGGCTACACCTTC. The full variable domain, in which reference TRBV15 and TRBJ1-2 provide the parts outside the CDR3, is DAMVIQNPRYQVTQFGKPVTLSCSQTLNHNVMYWYQQKSSQAPKLLFHYYDKDFNNEADTPDNFQSRRPNTSFCFLDIRSPGLGDTAMYLCATSREGGANYGYTFGSGTRLTVV.

This chain uses TRBV27 with TRBJ2-1; 9 bases fit TRBD1. This CDR3 region has 15 residues. Germline V gives CDR1 MNHEY, CDR2 SMNVEV (reference sequence). The V segment lost 2 bases and the J segment 10 bases; nucleotides outside the gene matches: 9. The CDR3 loop is CASSLTGGLPREQFF. In nucleotides, the CDR3 is TGTGCCAGCAGTTTAACAGGGGGCCTGCCAAGGGAGCAGTTCTTC.

The chain couples TRBV18 to TRBJ1-6; D not certain. Germline loops: CDR1 KGHSH, CDR2 LQKENI. The germline V and J ends were trimmed by 5 bases and 0 bases, with 5 bases remaining between them. CDR3 length: 14 residues. CDR3 in amino acids: CASSADSYNSPLHF. In DNA, the CDR3 is TGTGCCAGCTCAGCGGACTCCTATAATTCACCCCTCCACTTT.

The gene calls are TRBV10-1 and TRBJ2-3, with D uncertain. CDR1 is WNHNN, CDR2 SYGVQD, per germline (reference sequence). V was pared by 4 bases and J by 6 bases, with 11 bases between. CDR3 length equals 13 residues. The CDR3 reads CASSGKPGDTQYF. The CDR3 DNA reads as TGCGCCAGCAGTGGAAAGCCGGGTGATACGCAGTATTTT.

The chain joins TRBV10-3 to TRBJ1-1, with 11 bases fitting TRBD1. V was pared by 9 bases and J by 2 bases, with 5 bases of the junction left unmatched. Germline-derived CDR1 and CDR2 are ENHRY and SYGVKD. The CDR3 has 14 residues. CDR3 amino acids: CAIQGQGVNTEAFF. The DNA of the CDR3 is TGTGCCATTCAGGGACAGGGGGTAAACACTGAAGCTTTCTTT.

This clone showed up just once. This chain joins TRBV28 and TRBJ2-3, with D possibly being TRBD1 (6 bases). Per germline, CDR1 MDHEN and CDR2 SYDVKM. Trimming pared 5 bases from V and 4 bases from J, leaving 16 bases between. CDR3 length: 15 amino acids. CDR3 protein: CASSPQGSWADTQYF. The CDR3, as DNA: TGTGCCAGCAGTCCCCAGGGGAGTTGGGCAGATACGCAGTATTTT. The complete variable domain, with remaining parts taken from reference TRBV28 and TRBJ2-3, reads DVKVTQSSRYLVKRTGEKVFLECVQDMDHENMFWYRQDPGLGLRLIYFSYDVKMKEKGDIPEGYSVSREKKERFSLILESASTNQTSMYLCASSPQGSWADTQYFGPGTRLTVL.

The chain is built from TRBV6-5 and TRBJ1-2, with 9 bases fitting TRBD1. The CDR3 covers 14 residues. V lost 6 bases and J lost 6; bases outside the gene matches: 8. CDR1 and CDR2 (germline): MNHEY, SVGAGI. Written as DNA, the CDR3 is TGTGCCAGCAGGGCCGAGGGACAGGGAAATGGCTACACCTTC. Protein: CASRAEGQGNGYTF.

The V call is TRBV28, the J call TRBJ1-2; perhaps TRBD1 as D (5 bases). The CDR3 has 16 residues. The germline CDR1 and CDR2 sequences are MDHEN and SYDVKM. V was shortened by 2 bases and J by 2 bases, with 15 bases between the two germline ends. The CDR3 sequence is CASSLGGVRINYGYTF. In nucleotides, the CDR3 is TGTGCCAGCAGTTTAGGAGGGGTCAGGATAAACTATGGCTACACCTTC.

A few counts support this clone. V gene TRBV9 combines with J gene TRBJ1-2, with no clear D. The CDR3 spans 14 residues. The V end was cut by 4 bases, the J end by 4 bases, with 14 bases between. In germline, CDR1 is SGDLS, CDR2 YYNGEE. CDR3 protein: CASSPNPPGYGYTF. For the CDR3, the DNA is TGTGCCAGCAGCCCCAACCCACCCGGCTATGGCTACACCTTC.

The chain carries TRBV5-1 and TRBJ1-1; D uncertain. In germline, CDR1 is SGHRS, CDR2 YFSETQ. V was shortened by 3 bases and J by 1 base, with 13 bases between the two germline ends. The CDR3 sequence is 15 residues long. The CDR3 here is CASSWAALGNTEAFF. As DNA, the CDR3 is TGCGCCAGCAGCTGGGCTGCGCTTGGGAACACTGAAGCTTTCTTT.

Concerning this clone: A junction boundary mismatches the germline segment, possibly from a read error. This specimen includes other DNA sequences encoding the same CDR3. CDR3 in amino acids: CASSLTGGNQPQHF. The CDR3 coding sequence is TGTGCCAGCAGCCTGACAGGGGGCAACCAGCCCCAGCATTTT. The chain uses TRBV7-2 and TRBJ1-5; 10 bases fit TRBD1. The CDR3 extends over 14 amino acids. CDR1 is SGHTA, CDR2 FQGNSA, per germline. Full variable domain (rest looked up from reference TRBV7-2 and TRBJ1-5): GAGVSQSPSNKVTEKGKDVELRCDPISGHTALYWYRQSLGQGLEFLIYFQGNSAPDKSGLPSDRFSAERTGGSVSTLTIQRTQQEDSAVYLCASSLTGGNQPQHFGDGTRLSIL.

V is TRBV18 and J is TRBJ2-5; TRBD1 matches at 8 bases. Germline CDR1 reads KGHSH; CDR2 reads LQKENI. This CDR3 spans 15 amino acids. Losses at the gene ends were 1 base for V and 5 bases for J; bases not matched to a gene: 6. CDR3 coding DNA: TGTGCCAGCTCACCACAGGACAGGGCAGGGGAGACCCAGTACTTC. Translation: CASSPQDRAGETQYF.

The chain uses TRBV27 and TRBJ1-1; perhaps TRBD1 as D (6 bases). Germline CDR1 is MNHEY and CDR2 is SMNVEV (reference sequence). With 6 bases removed from V and 2 bases from J, the gap between germline ends came to 16 bases. The CDR3 runs 15 residues. In nucleotides, the CDR3 is TGTGCCAGCAGAACAGGGTCCCAGTTAAACACTGAAGCTTTCTTT. As protein: CASRTGSQLNTEAFF.

This clone is a singleton in its sample. This sequence joins TRBV28 and TRBJ1-2, with 7 nucleotides matching TRBD1. This CDR3 has 14 amino acids. CDR1 is MDHEN, CDR2 SYDVKM, per germline. V lost 3 bases to trimming and J lost 2 bases; unmatched junction nucleotides: 3. The CDR3 DNA reads TGTGCCAGCAGTTTGGGGGGACAGAACTATGGCTACACCTTC. Its translation: CASSLGGQNYGYTF.

This clone was observed a handful of times. This rearrangement joins TRBV7-9 to TRBJ2-5; no clear D. Trimming pared 3 bases from V and 4 bases from J, leaving 3 bases between. CDR1 and CDR2 from the germline V gene are SEHNR and FQNEAQ (reference sequence). The CDR3 runs to 11 residues. CDR3: CASSFGETQYF. The CDR3 nucleotides read TGTGCCAGCAGCTTCGGAGAGACCCAGTACTTC.

The chain uses TRBV4-3 and TRBJ1-2; possible D gene TRBD1, 5 bases. The V and J ends lost 5 bases and 3 bases respectively, with 22 bases between them. The CDR3 totals 17 residues. CDR1 and CDR2 (germline): LGHNA, YSLEER. CDR3: CASSSTYSRVPDYGYTF. In nucleotides, the CDR3 is TGCGCCAGCAGCTCAACGTACAGCAGGGTGCCTGACTATGGCTACACCTTC.